The entry that follows covers one T cell receptor (beta chain) sequence. Its antigen is as yet unknown. These data originate in a study of cytomegalovirus exposure and HLA in healthy donors. Study-level findings and limits: Productive rates of about 87% or about 30% were seen for most TCR beta V segments in an earlier analysis. Roughly uniform depth of sequencing across donors was assumed in presence/absence analyses. A highly shared variant cluster was judged a likely technical artifact.

The CDR3 sequence is 15 residues long. The germline V gene encodes CDR1 MDHEN and CDR2 SYDVKM. V was shortened by 6 bases and J by 8 bases, with 19 bases between the two germline ends. Both 60 Vbeta primers and 13 Jbeta primers went into the PCR. Libraries were prepared by immunoSEQ multiplex PCR; TCRdb keeps only in-frame clonotypes and omits some of them. This repertoire includes approximately 140,000 clones. The sample comprised PBMCs. This receptor was obtained from a woman between 35 and 50 years old in good health and CMV-seronegative. The chain employs TRBV28 and TRBJ1-4; weak D call: TRBD1 (6 bases). The CDR3 spells CASRALTGTLEKLFF. CDR3 bases: TGTGCCAGCAGGGCCTTAACAGGGACGTTAGAAAAACTGTTTTTT.